This note documents a single T cell receptor (beta chain) sequence. Its antigen remains unidentified. This record belongs to a study of blood T cells in healthy people across ages. PCR was performed a second time for about 7 to 11 cycles using a sample-barcoded 5' primer and a J-beta primer mix. From each sample, at least 2.5 million paired-end reads containing CDR3 were obtained. TCRdb independently ran MiXCR on the 5' RACE reads; one entry per CDR3 protein. The table shows about 780,000 distinct CDR3 sequences, with 55% to 65% occurring only once. Study-wide findings and caveats: Without sorted subsets, naive and antigen-experienced compartments could not be conclusively compared.

The sequenced sample was blood. The TCR was taken from a man between 25 and 39 years old in good health.

The CDR3 sequence is CSARDRDRDRPAGFHEQYF. DNA of the CDR3: TGCAGTGCTAGAGATAGGGACAGGGACCGACCCGCGGGTTTCCACGAGCAGTACTTC. The rearrangement joins TRBV20-1 to TRBJ2-7, with 9 bases that match TRBD1. V shed 0 bases and J 5 bases; nucleotides not matched to a gene: 20. This CDR3 is 19 amino acids long. Per the germline V gene, CDR1 is DFQATT and CDR2 is SNEGSKA (reference sequence).